This T cell receptor beta chain was identified in a study of identical twins. Study-level results: High-abundance cord blood beta clonotypes had fewer insertions; memory repertoires showed none. The study found weaker excess twin sharing in beta out-of-frame sequences.

V shed 4 bases and J 1 base; nucleotides not matched to a gene: 8. CDR3 size: 16 residues. In germline, CDR1 is SNHLY, CDR2 FYNNEI. TCRdb re-called the 5' RACE reads through MiXCR, storing one row per CDR3 protein. The sample includes fewer than 500,000 distinct CDR3 sequences, 13% to 15% seen only once; the top ten take 0.8% to 1%. Regarding this clonotype: Antigen: not known.

The same sample was also used in a study of yellow fever vaccine responses in identical twins.

This clonotype originated in a woman aged 18-30 years in good health. The chain joins TRBV2 to TRBJ2-3, with 7 bases aligning to TRBD1. What was sequenced was CD4+ T cells sorted from blood. CDR3 DNA sequence: TGTGCCAGCAGTGCACAACAGGGGCTTCGCACAGATACGCAGTATTTT. This gives the protein CASSAQQGLRTDTQYF.